The 17 T cell receptor beta chains in this list originate from one sample, sequenced in a study of shared clonotypes between healthy human individuals. Naive-designated CD8 cells lacked CD45RO, were positively enriched for CCR7, and omitted terminally differentiated effector memory CD45RA+ cells. Method: immunoSEQ multiplex PCR; TCRdb's copy keeps in-frame clones and lacks some. The sample yields 1.5 million to 2.5 million clones, about 95% seen once. The specimen was naive CD8+ T cells sorted from blood. All receptors come from a young man in good health.

For this clone: This sample also contains other DNA sequences that code for the same CDR3. The chain combines TRBV11-2 with TRBJ2-5; 7 bases line up with TRBD1. V was pared by 3 bases and J by 2 bases, with 0 bases of the junction left unmatched. The CDR3 length is 13 residues. Germline assignment: CDR1 SGHAT and CDR2 FQNNGV. CDR3 bases: TGTGCCAGCAGCTTCAGGGGGCAAGAGACCCAGTACTTC. This sequence encodes CASSFRGQETQYF.

This clone has only a few counts. The J gene is TRBJ1-6, the V gene TRBV19; 9 nucleotides align to TRBD1. Per germline, CDR1 LNHDA and CDR2 SQIVND (reference sequence). The CDR3 spans 14 residues. Losses at the gene ends were 11 bases for V and 7 bases for J; bases not matched to a gene: 9. As DNA, the CDR3 is TGTGCCGCTTCCGGGACAGGGCAGAATTCACCCCTCCACTTT. It specifies CAASGTGQNSPLHF.

The chain recombines TRBV27 with TRBJ2-1; TRBD2 matches 10 bases. Germline CDR1 reads MNHEY; CDR2 reads SMNVEV (reference sequence). The CDR3 is 17 residues long. J lost 3 bases, V lost 4 bases, and 9 bases had no gene match. CDR3 DNA: TGTGCCAGCAGTTCGAGGACTAGCGGAGACTACTACAATGAGCAGTTCTTC. It specifies CASSSRTSGDYYNEQFF.

This clone has only a few counts. The CDR3 is CASSPGTGGKQPQHF. CDR3 DNA sequence: TGTGCCAGCAGCCCGGGGACAGGGGGAAAGCAGCCCCAGCATTTT. V usage is TRBV27 and J usage is TRBJ1-5; 11 bases fit TRBD1. The ends lost 6 bases at V and 7 bases at J; junction bases unmatched: 8. Germline V lookup: CDR1 MNHEY, CDR2 SMNVEV (reference sequence). The CDR3 is 15 amino acids.

Only one count was recorded for this clone. The sample has other DNA sequences that encode this CDR3 too. V and J are TRBV9 and TRBJ1-2; TRBD1 matches at 7 bases. Germline CDR1 reads SGDLS; CDR2 reads YYNGEE. The CDR3 length is 14 residues. Trimming removed 0 bases from V and 5 bases from J; junction bases left unmatched: 4. This CDR3 reads CASSVGGQTYGYTF. The CDR3 DNA reads TGTGCCAGCAGCGTAGGGGGACAGACTTATGGCTACACCTTC. The whole variable domain, filled in from reference TRBV9 and TRBJ1-2, reads DSGVTQTPKHLITATGQRVTLRCSPRSGDLSVYWYQQSLDQGLQFLIQYYNGEERAKGNILERFSAQQFPDLHSELNLSSLELGDSALYFCASSVGGQTYGYTFGSGTRLTVV.

The chain joins TRBV9 to TRBJ2-2; TRBD1 or TRBD2 may be the D gene (5 bases each). The CDR3 is 18 residues long. V was clipped by 3 bases and J by 4 bases, with 22 bases between them. Germline-derived CDR1 and CDR2 are SGDLS and YYNGEE. CDR3 nucleotide sequence: TGTGCCAGCAGCGCAAGGACCGGGACCGTACCCATCACCGGGGAGCTGTTTTTT. It is translated as CASSARTGTVPITGELFF. Filled out from reference TRBV9 and TRBJ2-2, the complete variable domain reads DSGVTQTPKHLITATGQRVTLRCSPRSGDLSVYWYQQSLDQGLQFLIQYYNGEERAKGNILERFSAQQFPDLHSELNLSSLELGDSALYFCASSARTGTVPITGELFFGEGSRLTVL.

This rearrangement joins TRBV10-3 to TRBJ1-1, with a tentative D call TRBD1 (6 bases). The CDR3 spans 15 residues. V was cut by 1 base and J by 3 bases, with 12 bases left in between. The germline V gene encodes CDR1 ENHRY and CDR2 SYGVKD. The CDR3 DNA is TGTGCCATCAGTGAGTACAGGGAGTTGGACACTGAAGCTTTCTTT. Protein: CAISEYRELDTEAFF.

The chain combines TRBV7-8 with TRBJ2-1, with 12 positions matching TRBD2. Germline V gives CDR1 SGHVS, CDR2 FQNEAQ. The CDR3 is 14 amino acids. Trimming at V came to 6 bases and at J to 8 bases, leaving 5 bases not matched to a gene. The CDR3: CASSGLAGSHEQFF. CDR3 DNA: TGTGCCAGCAGTGGACTAGCGGGGAGTCATGAGCAGTTCTTC.

Note on this clone: Other DNA sequences from this sample encode an identical CDR3 as well. The chain employs TRBV5-1 and TRBJ1-2; D perhaps matches TRBD1 (6 bases). The germline V gene encodes CDR1 SGHRS and CDR2 YFSETQ. V was cut by 0 bases and J by 3 bases, with 9 bases left in between. The CDR3 is made up of 14 amino acids. The CDR3: CASSLDRVDYGYTF. The DNA of the CDR3 is TGCGCCAGCAGCTTGGACAGGGTGGACTATGGCTACACCTTC. Using reference TRBV5-1 and TRBJ1-2 for the parts outside the CDR3, the full variable domain is KAGVTQTPRYLIKTRGQQVTLSCSPISGHRSVSWYQQTPGQGLQFLFEYFSETQRNKGNFPGRFSGRQFSNSRSEMNVSTLELGDSALYLCASSLDRVDYGYTFGSGTRLTVV.

The chain combines TRBV10-3 with TRBJ2-5, with TRBD2 matching 16 bases. The length of the CDR3 is 17 residues. J was trimmed by 5 bases and V by 7 bases; bases with no gene match: 10. Germline lookup yields CDR1 ENHRY and CDR2 SYGVKD. As DNA, the CDR3 is TGTGCCATCAAATCCGGGACTAGCGGGGGGGCCGGGGAGACCCAGTACTTC. Amino acid sequence: CAIKSGTSGGAGETQYF.

This clone was seen once. This chain uses TRBV6-1 with TRBJ2-3; D unclear. CDR3 length: 14 amino acids. Trimming left V 6 bases short and J 4 bases short, with 14 bases between. CDR1 and CDR2 from the germline V gene are MNHNS and SASEGT. The CDR3 region is CASSPRVGSDTQYF. DNA of the CDR3: TGTGCCAGCAGCCCCCGGGTAGGGTCAGATACGCAGTATTTT.

V usage is TRBV28 and J usage is TRBJ2-7; D possibly matches TRBD1 or TRBD2 (5 bases each). The CDR3 is made up of 14 amino acids. Germline-derived CDR1 and CDR2 are MDHEN and SYDVKM. Trimming took off 3 bases at V and 2 bases at J, with 11 bases between the two ends. The DNA of the CDR3 is TGTGCCAGCAGTTTTCCAGGGAGTCCCTACGAGCAGTACTTC. This encodes CASSFPGSPYEQYF.

The chain has TRBV28 and TRBJ2-7; tentatively, D is TRBD2 (5 bases). The CDR3 consists of 14 residues. Trimming shortened V by 7 bases and J by 1 base, and 14 bases separated the two germline ends. The germline V gene has CDR1 MDHEN and CDR2 SYDVKM. This CDR3 reads CASTPLEASYEQYF. The DNA of the CDR3 is TGTGCCAGCACCCCGTTGGAGGCGTCCTACGAGCAGTACTTC.

The chain joins TRBV9 to TRBJ2-7, with D perhaps assigned TRBD1 or TRBD2 (5 bases each). This CDR3 contains 12 residues. The V end lost 4 bases, the J end lost 8 bases, and 13 bases lay between the germline ends. Germline CDR1 SGDLS, CDR2 YYNGEE. The CDR3, as DNA: TGTGCCAGCAGCCCAGATGGGGGTAAGCAGTACTTC. It yields the protein CASSPDGGKQYF.

The J gene is TRBJ2-1, the V gene TRBV2; 9 nucleotides agree with TRBD1. V lost 1 base, J lost 11 bases, and 9 bases stayed unmatched. Germline loops: CDR1 SNHLY, CDR2 FYNNEI. This CDR3 region has 15 residues. The CDR3 spells CASSEVWGQGSQQFF. CDR3 sequence (DNA): TGTGCCAGCAGTGAAGTTTGGGGACAGGGTTCTCAGCAGTTCTTC.

The chain recombines TRBV7-2 with TRBJ1-1; D ambiguous. The V end lost 5 bases, the J end lost 0 bases, and 4 bases lay between the germline ends. CDR1 is SGHTA and CDR2 is FQGNSA in the germline V gene. There are 12 residues in the CDR3. CDR3 region: CASSVMNTEAFF. The CDR3 DNA is TGTGCCAGCAGCGTCATGAACACTGAAGCTTTCTTT.

The V gene is TRBV27, the J gene TRBJ2-7, with D uncertain. Germline assignment: CDR1 MNHEY and CDR2 SMNVEV (reference sequence). The CDR3 spans 13 residues. V was trimmed by 4 bases and J by 2 bases, leaving 9 bases between them. The CDR3 sequence is CASSYGSTYEQYF. CDR3 in DNA: TGTGCCAGCAGTTACGGCTCAACCTACGAGCAGTACTTC.